This T cell receptor (beta chain) was obtained from a study of blood T cells in healthy people across ages. Per the germline V gene, CDR1 is SEHNR and CDR2 is FQNEAQ (reference sequence). The CDR3 runs 18 residues. V was clipped by 0 bases and J by 2 bases, with 17 bases between them. A second PCR, run for about 7 to 11 cycles, used a sample-barcoded 5' primer plus a J-beta primer mix. TCRdb passed the 5' RACE reads through MiXCR, listing each CDR3 protein once. The table includes about 1.4 million distinct CDR3 sequences, almost 60% detected once. The V gene is TRBV7-9, the J gene TRBJ1-5; D not certain. The sample taken for sequencing was blood. The receptor was derived from a man in his late teens or twenties in good health. CDR3 sequence: CASSLALGGTGGNQPQHF. The CDR3 DNA reads as TGTGCCAGCAGCTTAGCCCTCGGAGGAACTGGAGGCAATCAGCCCCAGCATTTT.